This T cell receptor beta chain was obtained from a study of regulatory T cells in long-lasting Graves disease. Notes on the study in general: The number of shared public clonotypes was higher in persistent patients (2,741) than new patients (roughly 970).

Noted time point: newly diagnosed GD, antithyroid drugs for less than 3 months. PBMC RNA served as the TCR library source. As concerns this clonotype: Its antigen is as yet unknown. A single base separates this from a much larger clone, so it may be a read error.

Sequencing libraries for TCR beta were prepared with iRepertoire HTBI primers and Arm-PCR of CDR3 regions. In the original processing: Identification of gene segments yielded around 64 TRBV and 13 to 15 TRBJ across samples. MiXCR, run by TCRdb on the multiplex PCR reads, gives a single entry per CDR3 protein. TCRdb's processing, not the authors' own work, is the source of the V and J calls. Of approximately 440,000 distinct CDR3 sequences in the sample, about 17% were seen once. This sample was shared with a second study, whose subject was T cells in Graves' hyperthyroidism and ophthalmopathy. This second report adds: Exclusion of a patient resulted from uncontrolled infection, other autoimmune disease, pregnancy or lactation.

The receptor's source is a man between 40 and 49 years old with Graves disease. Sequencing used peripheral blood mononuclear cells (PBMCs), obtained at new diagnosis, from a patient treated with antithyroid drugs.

The CDR3 is CARSFAGQGRYEQYF. In nucleotides, the CDR3 is TGTGCCAGAAGTTTTGCGGGACAGGGGAGGTACGAGCAGTACTTC. The chain uses TRBV28 and TRBJ2-7; 10 bases line up with TRBD1. Per germline, CDR1 MDHEN and CDR2 SYDVKM. This CDR3 spans 15 amino acids.